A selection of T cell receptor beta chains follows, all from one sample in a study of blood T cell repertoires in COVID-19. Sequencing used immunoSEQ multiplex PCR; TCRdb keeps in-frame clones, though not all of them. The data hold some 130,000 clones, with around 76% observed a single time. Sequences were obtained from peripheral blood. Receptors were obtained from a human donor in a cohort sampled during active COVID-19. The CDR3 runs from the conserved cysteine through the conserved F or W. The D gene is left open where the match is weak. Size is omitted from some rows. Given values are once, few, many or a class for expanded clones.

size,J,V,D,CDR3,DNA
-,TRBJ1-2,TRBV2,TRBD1,CASIRTGVNYGYTF,TGTGCCAGCATTAGGACAGGAGTCAACTATGGCTACACCTTC
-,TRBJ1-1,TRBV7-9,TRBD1,CASSGTGGGLSMNTEAFF,TGTGCCAGCAGCGGGACAGGGGGCGGTTTATCAATGAACACTGAAGCTTTCTTT
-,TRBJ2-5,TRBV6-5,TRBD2,CASSYSTSGGQETQYF,TGTGCCAGCAGTTACTCGACTAGCGGGGGACAAGAGACCCAGTACTTC
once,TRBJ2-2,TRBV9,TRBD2,CASSVIAGGPDTGELFF,TGTGCCAGCAGCGTAATAGCGGGGGGGCCTGACACCGGGGAGCTGTTTTTT
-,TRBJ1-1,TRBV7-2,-,CASSPGTFVTEAFF,TGTGCCAGCAGCCCTGGGACATTTGTAACTGAAGCTTTCTTT
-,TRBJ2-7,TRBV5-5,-,CASSFGIDREQYF,TGTGCCAGCAGCTTTGGTATCGACAGGGAGCAGTACTTC
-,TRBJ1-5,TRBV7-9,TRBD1,CASSSSTGFSNQPQHF,TGTGCCAGCAGCTCCTCGACAGGGTTTAGCAATCAGCCCCAGCATTTT
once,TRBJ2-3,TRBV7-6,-,CASSLSMSIGDTQYF,TGTGCCAGCAGCTTATCCATGTCTATTGGAGATACGCAGTATTTT
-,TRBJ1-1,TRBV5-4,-,CASSLGAGMTEAFF,TGTGCCAGCAGCTTGGGGGCAGGGATGACTGAAGCTTTCTTT
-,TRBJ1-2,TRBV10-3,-,CAISVAANEEGYTF,TGTGCCATCAGTGTGGCAGCCAATGAGGAGGGCTACACCTTC
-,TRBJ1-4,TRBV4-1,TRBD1,CASSLPGQHQLFNEKLFF,TGCGCCAGCAGCCTTCCGGGACAGCACCAACTCTTTAATGAAAAACTGTTTTTT
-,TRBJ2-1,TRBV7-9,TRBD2,CASSHGLAGGLSYNEQFF,TGTGCCAGCAGTCATGGACTAGCGGGGGGGCTGTCCTACAATGAGCAGTTCTTC
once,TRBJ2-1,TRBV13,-,CASSPPSHNEQFF,TGTGCCAGCAGTCCCCCAAGCCACAATGAGCAGTTCTTC
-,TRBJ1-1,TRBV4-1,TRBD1,CASSPGQGTSEAFF,TGCGCCAGCAGCCCGGGACAGGGAACGAGTGAAGCTTTCTTT
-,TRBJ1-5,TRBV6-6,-,CASSPPNQPQHF,TGTGCCAGCAGCCCCCCTAATCAGCCCCAGCATTTT
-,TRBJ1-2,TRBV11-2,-,CASSLGRDYGYTF,TGTGCCAGCAGCTTAGGACGGGACTATGGCTACACCTTC
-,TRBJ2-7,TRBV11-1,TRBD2,CASSHSGARSYEQYF,TGTGCCAGCAGCCATAGCGGGGCTCGCTCCTACGAGCAGTACTTC
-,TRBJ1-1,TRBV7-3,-,CASSLQRGTEAFF,TGTGCCAGCAGCTTACAACGGGGGACTGAAGCTTTCTTT
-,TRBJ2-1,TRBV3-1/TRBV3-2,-,CASSPEGQVYNEQFF,TGTGCCAGCAGCCCAGAGGGCCAGGTGTACAATGAGCAGTTCTTC
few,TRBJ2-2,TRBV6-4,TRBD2,CASSALAGSTGELFF,TGTGCCAGCAGTGCTCTAGCGGGGAGCACCGGGGAGCTGTTTTTT
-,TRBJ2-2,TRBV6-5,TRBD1,CASSYSATGVAGELFF,TGTGCCAGCAGTTACTCGGCGACAGGGGTGGCCGGGGAGCTGTTTTTT
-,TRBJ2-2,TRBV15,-,CATSRGGHINTGELFF,TGTGCCACCAGCAGAGGAGGTCACATAAACACCGGGGAGCTGTTTTTT
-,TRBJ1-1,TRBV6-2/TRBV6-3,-,CASSSGGHTEAFF,TGTGCCAGCAGCAGTGGCGGCCACACTGAAGCTTTCTTT
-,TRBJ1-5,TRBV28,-,CASSRGGANNQPQHF,TGTGCCAGCAGCCGAGGGGGGGCAAACAATCAGCCCCAGCATTTT
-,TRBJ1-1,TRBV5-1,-,CASTETVGNTEAFF,TGCGCCAGCACCGAGACAGTGGGTAACACTGAAGCTTTCTTT
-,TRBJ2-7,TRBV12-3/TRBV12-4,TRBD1,CTSRGQTWEQYF,TGTACCAGCAGGGGACAGACTTGGGAGCAGTACTTC
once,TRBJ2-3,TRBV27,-,CASSLSGVRSTDTQYF,TGTGCCAGCAGTTTATCCGGGGTTCGCAGCACAGATACGCAGTATTTT
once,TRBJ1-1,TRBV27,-,CASSSHHSVNTEAFF,TGTGCCAGCAGTTCCCATCACTCCGTGAACACTGAAGCTTTCTTT
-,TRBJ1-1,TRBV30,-,CAWSAGVGAFF,TGTGCCTGGAGTGCAGGGGTTGGCGCTTTCTTT
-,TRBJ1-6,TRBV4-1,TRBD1,CASSHGQGRGSPLHF,TGCGCCAGCAGCCACGGACAGGGCAGGGGTTCACCCCTCCACTTT
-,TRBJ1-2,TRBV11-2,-,CASSSIDSPYGYTF,TGTGCCAGCAGCTCCATCGACAGCCCCTATGGCTACACCTTC
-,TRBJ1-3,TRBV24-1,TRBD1,CATSDSDRDSGNTIYF,TGTGCCACCAGTGATTCCGACAGGGACTCTGGAAACACCATATATTTT
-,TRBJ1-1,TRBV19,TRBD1,CASWDSMNTEAFF,TGTGCCAGTTGGGACAGCATGAACACTGAAGCTTTCTTT
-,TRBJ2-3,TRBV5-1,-,CASSAGPNTDTQYF,TGCGCCAGCAGCGCGGGACCAAACACAGATACGCAGTATTTT
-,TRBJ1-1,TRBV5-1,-,CASSAGDAFEAFF,TGCGCCAGCAGCGCGGGTGACGCCTTTGAAGCTTTCTTT
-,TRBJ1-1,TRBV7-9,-,CASSLAAGGTEAFF,TGTGCCAGCAGCTTAGCTGCGGGGGGGACTGAAGCTTTCTTT
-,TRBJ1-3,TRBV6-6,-,CASSYTWDTTGNTIYF,TGTGCCAGCAGTTACACCTGGGACACAACTGGAAACACCATATATTTT
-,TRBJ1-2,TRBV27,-,CASSLTGGYGYTF,TGTGCCAGCAGTTTAACCGGGGGCTATGGCTACACCTTC
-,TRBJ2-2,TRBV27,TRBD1,CASRLRTGGVGELFF,TGTGCCAGCAGACTTCGGACAGGGGGAGTCGGGGAGCTGTTTTTT
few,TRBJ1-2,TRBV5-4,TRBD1,CASSLRGGDGYGYTF,TGTGCCAGCAGCTTGAGAGGGGGCGATGGCTATGGCTACACCTTC
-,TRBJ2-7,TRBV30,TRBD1,CAWSGQGAYEQYF,TGTGCCTGGTCGGGACAGGGGGCCTACGAGCAGTACTTC
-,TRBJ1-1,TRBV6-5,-,CASLWVGFAFF,TGTGCCAGTCTTTGGGTCGGGTTCGCTTTCTTT
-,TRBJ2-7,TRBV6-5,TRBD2,CASRTLAGGDEQYF,TGTGCCAGCAGAACGTTGGCGGGGGGCGACGAGCAGTACTTC
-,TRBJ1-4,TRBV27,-,CASKSYEKLFF,TGTGCCAGCAAGAGTTACGAAAAACTGTTTTTT
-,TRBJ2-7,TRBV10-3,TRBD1,CAISGTGQGNYEQYF,TGTGCCATCAGTGGTACGGGACAGGGAAACTACGAGCAGTACTTC
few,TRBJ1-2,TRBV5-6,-,CASSLAGFYGYTF,TGTGCCAGCAGCTTGGCAGGGTTCTATGGCTACACCTTC
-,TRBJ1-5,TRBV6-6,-,CASSQGPGGNQPQHF,TGTGCCAGCAGCCAAGGCCCAGGGGGCAATCAGCCCCAGCATTTT
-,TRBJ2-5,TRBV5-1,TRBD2,CASSLVVSGGNVQETQYF,TGCGCCAGCAGCTTGGTGGTTAGCGGGGGGAACGTCCAAGAGACCCAGTACTTC
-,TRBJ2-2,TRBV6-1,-,CASSGQGVANTGELFF,TGTGCCAGCAGTGGGCAGGGCGTAGCGAACACCGGGGAGCTGTTTTTT
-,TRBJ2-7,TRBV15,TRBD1,CATSRDDLGQGFYEQYF,TGTGCCACCAGCAGAGACGATCTGGGACAGGGGTTCTACGAGCAGTACTTC
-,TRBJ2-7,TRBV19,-,CASSYRDQYEQYF,TGTGCCAGTAGTTACAGGGATCAGTACGAGCAGTACTTC